The 29 T cell receptor beta chains presented below share a single source sample, sequenced in a study of blood T cell repertoires in COVID-19. TCRdb's copy holds only in-frame clones and misses some; the assay was immunoSEQ multiplex PCR. The repertoire holds around 120,000 clones, 85% seen once, with roughly 11% in the top ten. The sequenced sample consisted of peripheral blood. The receptor source for this set is a man older than 75 with acute or convalescent COVID-19.

The chain combines TRBV30 with TRBJ1-5, with 8 positions matching TRBD1. The germline gives CDR1 GTSNPN, CDR2 SVGIG (reference sequence). The CDR3 loop spans 15 amino acids. With V trimmed by 3 bases and J by 4 bases, 8 bases remained unmatched. Written as DNA, the CDR3 is TGTGCCTGGAGCGGGACAGGAATTGGAAATCAGCCCCAGCATTTT. Protein sequence: CAWSGTGIGNQPQHF.

CDR3 sequence (DNA): TGTGCCAGCAGCGTCACCGGGACAGGGGGAGATGGCTACACCTTC. Translating gives CASSVTGTGGDGYTF. This sequence joins TRBV7-9 and TRBJ1-2; 11 nucleotides agree with TRBD1. The CDR3 is 15 amino acids. Trimming at V came to 5 bases and at J to 6 bases, leaving 8 bases not matched to a gene. Germline loops: CDR1 SEHNR, CDR2 FQNEAQ (reference sequence).

This chain uses TRBV19 with TRBJ1-1; D gene ambiguous. This CDR3 has 14 residues. V was shortened by 7 bases and J by 4 bases, with 16 bases between the two germline ends. Germline CDR1 and CDR2: LNHDA and SQIVND (reference sequence). CDR3 loop: CASTETREGTEAFF. The CDR3 region has the DNA TGTGCCAGTACGGAAACGCGGGAGGGCACTGAAGCTTTCTTT.

The chain couples TRBV4-3 to TRBJ2-2, with TRBD2 as a possible D gene (6 bases). Germline assignment: CDR1 LGHNA and CDR2 YSLEER. V was clipped by 1 base and J by 1 base, with 13 bases between them. The CDR3 is made up of 17 amino acids. The DNA for the CDR3 is TGCGCCAGCAGCCAAGGTGCGGGATCGGGGAACACCGGGGAGCTGTTTTTT. Translating it yields CASSQGAGSGNTGELFF.

This sequence joins TRBV11-2 and TRBJ2-7, with D possibly TRBD1 on 6 matching bases. V lost 3 bases and J lost 0, with 9 bases in between. Germline V gene data show CDR1 as SGHAT and CDR2 as FQNNGV. This CDR3 has 14 residues. The CDR3 is CASSFNRVSYEQYF. The CDR3 DNA reads TGTGCCAGCAGCTTTAACAGGGTCTCCTACGAGCAGTACTTC.

The chain combines TRBV9 with TRBJ2-1; D uncertain. Trimming removed 0 bases from V and 6 bases from J, with 16 bases in between. Germline V gene data show CDR1 as SGDLS and CDR2 as YYNGEE. The CDR3 is 16 amino acids. This CDR3 reads CASSVEVGQVGNEQFF. The CDR3 DNA follows: TGTGCCAGCAGCGTAGAGGTAGGTCAGGTTGGCAATGAGCAGTTCTTC. Based on the CDR3 plus reference TRBV9 and TRBJ2-1, the full variable domain is DSGVTQTPKHLITATGQRVTLRCSPRSGDLSVYWYQQSLDQGLQFLIQYYNGEERAKGNILERFSAQQFPDLHSELNLSSLELGDSALYFCASSVEVGQVGNEQFFGPGTRLTVL.

This clone was seen only a few times. The V call is TRBV12-3 or TRBV12-4, the J call TRBJ1-6; possible D gene TRBD1, 5 bases. The CDR3 consists of 12 residues. V lost 4 bases to trimming and J lost 7 bases, with 5 bases between them. The CDR3, as DNA: TGTGCCAGCAGTTCAGGGAATTCACCCCTCCACTTT. This translates into CASSSGNSPLHF.

V gene TRBV2 combines with J gene TRBJ2-1; TRBD1 aligns across 10 bases. Germline loops: CDR1 SNHLY, CDR2 FYNNEI. The CDR3 contains 15 residues. V was pared by 5 bases and J by 7 bases, with 8 bases of the junction left unmatched. The CDR3 reads CASSTSTGQGNEQFF. The DNA of the CDR3 is TGTGCCAGCAGTACGAGTACGGGACAGGGGAATGAGCAGTTCTTC.

The chain is built from TRBV5-5 and TRBJ1-2; D is perhaps TRBD1 (6 bases). CDR3 length: 14 amino acids. CDR1 is SGHKS and CDR2 is YYEKEE in the germline V gene (reference sequence). V lost 4 bases and J lost 3, with 13 bases in between. The CDR3, as DNA: TGTGCCAGCAGCCCCGGGACATACGACTATGGCTACACCTTC. Protein product: CASSPGTYDYGYTF.

The chain carries TRBV7-9 and TRBJ1-1, with TRBD1 matching 7 bases. CDR1 SEHNR and CDR2 FQNEAQ come from the germline V gene (reference sequence). The CDR3 runs to 13 residues. The V segment lost 5 bases and the J segment 9 bases; nucleotides outside the gene matches: 9. The CDR3 protein is CASSPRQGKQAFF. The CDR3, as DNA: TGTGCCAGCAGCCCTCGACAGGGTAAACAAGCTTTCTTT.

This clone was counted between two and nine times. Other DNA sequences from this sample encode an identical CDR3 as well. In DNA, the CDR3 is TGTGCCAGCAGCTTAGGACAGGGGACCTACAATGAGCAGTTCTTC. It specifies CASSLGQGTYNEQFF. This chain uses TRBV11-3 with TRBJ2-1, with TRBD1 matching 8 bases. Germline V gene data show CDR1 as SGHNT and CDR2 as YENEEA. This CDR3 is built from 15 residues. V lost 1 base and J lost 2; bases outside the gene matches: 1.

This chain joins TRBV6-5 and TRBJ1-6; the match to TRBD1 covers 7 bases. Germline CDR1 reads MNHEY; CDR2 reads SVGAGI. The trim removed 7 bases at V and 5 bases at J, leaving 5 bases unmatched. This CDR3 comprises 14 residues. The CDR3 spells CASKTGTDNSPLHF. The CDR3 bases are TGTGCCAGCAAGACCGGGACAGATAATTCACCCCTCCACTTT.

This chain joins TRBV19 and TRBJ1-5; TRBD1 might be the D (5 bases). Per germline, CDR1 LNHDA and CDR2 SQIVND (reference sequence). The CDR3 consists of 15 residues. The ends were cut back, 7 bases at V and 1 base at J, with 14 bases in the middle. The CDR3 bases are TGTGCCAGTACTGAAAATTGGGGCAGCAATCAGCCCCAGCATTTT. This codes for CASTENWGSNQPQHF.

The V and J genes are TRBV28 and TRBJ2-3; D ambiguous. Trimming left V 11 bases short and J 3 bases short, with 12 bases between. In germline, CDR1 is MDHEN, CDR2 SYDVKM. CDR3 length: 12 amino acids. The CDR3 DNA reads as TGTGCCTGCGGTGGTAGAACAGATACGCAGTATTTT. This sequence encodes CACGGRTDTQYF.

This chain links TRBV9 with TRBJ1-2; D ambiguous. The germline gives CDR1 SGDLS, CDR2 YYNGEE. The CDR3 loop spans 14 amino acids. V lost 0 bases, J lost 8 bases, and 14 bases lay in between. CDR3 in DNA: TGTGCCAGCAGCGTAGCGGGAGGGCCTGCGGGCTACACCTTC. Amino acids: CASSVAGGPAGYTF.

V usage is TRBV28 and J usage is TRBJ1-5; TRBD1 matches 10 bases. The trim removed 6 bases at V and 4 bases at J, leaving 6 bases unmatched. From germline, CDR1 is MDHEN and CDR2 SYDVKM. This CDR3 is built from 15 residues. The CDR3 sequence: CASRSGTGANQPQHF. DNA for the CDR3: TGTGCCAGCAGGTCCGGGACAGGGGCTAATCAGCCCCAGCATTTT.

The chain employs TRBV27 and TRBJ1-2, with 10 bases identical to TRBD1. In germline, CDR1 is MNHEY, CDR2 SMNVEV (reference sequence). The CDR3 contains 15 residues. V lost 6 bases and J lost 0; bases outside the gene matches: 4. In DNA form, the CDR3 reads TGTGCCAGCAGACAGGGACAGGGGCCTAACTATGGCTACACCTTC. It codes for CASRQGQGPNYGYTF.

The V call is TRBV28, the J call TRBJ2-1, with 8 bases lining up with TRBD1. Trimming at V came to 6 bases and at J to 7 bases, leaving 8 bases not matched to a gene. From germline, CDR1 is MDHEN and CDR2 SYDVKM. The CDR3 has 14 residues. CDR3 nucleotide sequence: TGTGCCAGCAGAGGGCAGGGGGCAAGGAATGAGCAGTTCTTC. Its protein product is CASRGQGARNEQFF.

J is TRBJ2-5 and V is TRBV19, with a weak D call TRBD1 (6 bases). CDR3 length: 13 residues. From germline, CDR1 is LNHDA and CDR2 SQIVND (reference sequence). The germline V and J ends were trimmed by 4 bases and 7 bases, with 13 bases remaining between them. The CDR3 DNA is TGTGCCAGTAGTAGCGACAGGTCACGGACCCAGTACTTC. It specifies CASSSDRSRTQYF.

This clone has more than one count but fewer than ten. The rearrangement uses TRBV7-9 and TRBJ1-2; the D gene is possibly TRBD1 (5 bases). Trimming removed 5 bases at V and 4 bases at J, with 23 bases between. Germline-derived CDR1 and CDR2 are SEHNR and FQNEAQ (reference sequence). This CDR3 is 17 amino acids long. CDR3 amino acids: CASSTTSGGSLFYGYTF. DNA of the CDR3: TGTGCCAGCAGCACTACGAGCGGGGGAAGCCTTTTCTATGGCTACACCTTC. The entire variable domain, with the rest obtained from reference TRBV7-9 and TRBJ1-2, is as follows: DTGVSQNPRHKITKRGQNVTFRCDPISEHNRLYWYRQTLGQGPEFLTYFQNEAQLEKSRLLSDRFSAERPKGSFSTLEIQRTEQGDSAMYLCASSTTSGGSLFYGYTFGSGTRLTVV.

This clone was picked up a small number of times. V is TRBV9 and J is TRBJ2-3; no clear D. CDR1 and CDR2 (germline): SGDLS, YYNGEE. The CDR3 covers 12 residues. Trimming cost V 5 bases and J 3 bases, with 7 bases left between them. The chain's CDR3 is CASSRSTDTQYF. CDR3 in DNA: TGTGCCAGCAGTAGAAGTACAGATACGCAGTATTTT.

The rearrangement uses TRBV30 and TRBJ1-1, with 8 bases fitting TRBD1. Germline CDR1 is GTSNPN and CDR2 is SVGIG (reference sequence). CDR3 length: 14 residues. J lost 1 base, V lost 4 bases, and 5 bases had no gene match. The chain's CDR3 is CAWTRDRRNTEAFF. The CDR3 DNA follows: TGTGCCTGGACCCGGGACAGGAGGAACACTGAAGCTTTCTTT.

This chain uses TRBV7-9 with TRBJ2-1; D might be TRBD2 (5 bases). V was cut by 1 base and J by 6 bases, with 10 bases left in between. Germline lookup yields CDR1 SEHNR and CDR2 FQNEAQ (reference sequence). The CDR3 length is 14 residues. Written as DNA, the CDR3 is TGTGCCAGCAGCTTAGGTGGGAGTTCCAATGAGCAGTTCTTC. Residues: CASSLGGSSNEQFF.

J is TRBJ1-2 and V is TRBV7-2; the match to TRBD1 covers 7 bases. The germline gives CDR1 SGHTA, CDR2 FQGNSA. V lost 4 bases, J lost 2 bases, and 1 base stayed unmatched. The CDR3 totals 13 residues. In DNA form, the CDR3 reads TGTGCCAGCAGCTCGACAGGGAACTATGGCTACACCTTC. It codes for CASSSTGNYGYTF.

The rearrangement uses TRBV27 and TRBJ2-2; D is ambiguous. Germline lookup yields CDR1 MNHEY and CDR2 SMNVEV (reference sequence). This CDR3 spans 16 amino acids. Trimming removed 3 bases at V and 7 bases at J, with 18 bases between. The CDR3 region has the DNA TGTGCCAGCAGTTTGTCCGGGTATTCCTCGGGCGGGGAGCTGTTTTTT. It translates to CASSLSGYSSGGELFF.

This chain links TRBV18 with TRBJ2-1; TRBD2 matches at 12 bases. The CDR3 is made up of 21 amino acids. The J segment lost 0 bases and the V segment lost 3 bases, leaving 15 bases of the junction unmatched. Looked up from germline, CDR1 is KGHSH and CDR2 is LQKENI. In nucleotides, the CDR3 is TGTGCCAGCTCACCGTACACTCTAGCGGGGGGGTTGTCTCGCTCCTACAATGAGCAGTTCTTC. Translated, it gives CASSPYTLAGGLSRSYNEQFF. Complete variable domain (other parts from reference TRBV18 and TRBJ2-1): NAGVMQNPRHLVRRRGQEARLRCSPMKGHSHVYWYRQLPEEGLKFMVYLQKENIIDESGMPKERFSAEFPKEGPSILRIQQVVRGDSAAYFCASSPYTLAGGLSRSYNEQFFGPGTRLTVL.

This clone was recorded a few times. V is TRBV4-1 and J is TRBJ2-5, with 12 bases that match TRBD2. CDR1 is MGHRA, CDR2 YSYEKL, per germline. Trimming cost V 2 bases and J 2 bases; bases outside gene matches: 6. The CDR3 is 17 residues long. The CDR3 loop reads CASSQTELAGGQETQYF. The CDR3 nucleotides are TGCGCCAGCAGCCAAACCGAGCTAGCGGGGGGGCAAGAGACCCAGTACTTC.

The sample holds a few counts of this clone. The CDR3, as DNA: TGTGCCTGGGGACATAGCGGGAGGGCCACAGATACGCAGTATTTT. This codes for CAWGHSGRATDTQYF. The gene calls are TRBV30 and TRBJ2-3; 11 nucleotides agree with TRBD2. Germline assignment: CDR1 GTSNPN and CDR2 SVGIG (reference sequence). Unmatched junction bases numbered 6, after V lost 5 bases and J lost 2 bases. The CDR3 length is 15 residues.

The V call is TRBV12-5, the J call TRBJ2-1, with 8 nucleotides matching TRBD2. The V gene end was trimmed by 1 base and the J gene end by 9 bases; junction bases not matched to a gene: 11. Germline V gives CDR1 LGHNT, CDR2 FRNRAP. CDR3 size: 16 residues. CDR3 amino acids: CASGLGLAGVLGEQFF. CDR3 in DNA: TGTGCTAGTGGTTTGGGCCTAGCGGGTGTGCTTGGTGAGCAGTTCTTC. The full variable domain, in which reference TRBV12-5 and TRBJ2-1 provide the parts outside the CDR3, is DARVTQTPRHKVTEMGQEVTMRCQPILGHNTVFWYRQTMMQGLELLAYFRNRAPLDDSGMPKDRFSAEMPDATLATLKIQPSEPRDSAVYFCASGLGLAGVLGEQFFGPGTRLTVL.